The source of this TCR beta chain is a study of cytomegalovirus exposure and HLA in healthy donors. Study observations and caveats: Cytomegalovirus-associated status was assigned to about 180 TCR beta chains.

Of note for this clone: Its specificity is unknown.

Among the donors, all were healthy bone marrow donors. The PCR used 60 Vbeta and 13 Jbeta primers. Repertoires were generated with immunoSEQ multiplex PCR, while TCRdb's copy carries only in-frame clones and drops some. The listing records some 160,000 clones. The sample comprised PBMCs. The clonotype was recovered from a man aged 30 to 39 in good health and CMV-seronegative.

Here the CDR3 DNA reads TGTGCCAGCAGCTTAGGAGTGGACAATGAGCAGTTCTTC. Translating it yields CASSLGVDNEQFF. The chain couples TRBV7-3 to TRBJ2-1; D uncertain. CDR3 length: 13 residues. The V and J ends lost 2 bases and 5 bases respectively, with 7 bases between them. Per germline, CDR1 SGHTA and CDR2 FQGTGA.